The 25 T cell receptor beta chains in this list originate from one sample, sequenced in a study of T-cell reconstitution after alpha-beta-depleted transplantation in children. Preparation of the TCRbeta library involved a method that used unique molecular identifiers. TCRdb passed the PCR reads through MiXCR, listing each CDR3 protein once. The sample has around 420,000 distinct CDR3 sequences, 16% seen once. Sample: PBMCs, mostly from graft donor cells, taken 360 days after TCRalphabeta/CD19-depleted stem cell transplant. The receptors were gathered from a boy less than two years old who had a stem cell transplant for Wiskott-Aldrich syndrome, so the T cells may come from the graft donor.

This sequence joins TRBV10-3 and TRBJ2-1; the D is unclear. CDR3 length: 15 amino acids. From germline, CDR1 is ENHRY and CDR2 SYGVKD. Trimming pared 3 bases from V and 7 bases from J, leaving 16 bases between. CDR3 coding DNA: TGTGCCATCAGTGATTGGCCCTTGGGAAATAATGAGCAGTTCTTC. This gives the protein CAISDWPLGNNEQFF.

This rearrangement joins TRBV20-1 to TRBJ2-7, with TRBD2 matching 7 bases. Germline assignment: CDR1 DFQATT and CDR2 SNEGSKA (reference sequence). The CDR3 totals 13 residues. The J segment lost 0 bases and the V segment lost 2 bases, leaving 1 base of the junction unmatched. In DNA, the CDR3 is TGCAGTGCTAGAAGGGACTACTCCTACGAGCAGTACTTC. It specifies CSARRDYSYEQYF.

The rearrangement links TRBV10-3 to TRBJ2-5; no clear D. V was pared by 7 bases and J by 8 bases, with 20 bases between. The length of the CDR3 is 14 residues. CDR1 is ENHRY, CDR2 SYGVKD, per germline. CDR3 nucleotides: TGTGCCATCAACAATTGGGGAACAAGGGAAACCCAGTACTTC. This sequence encodes CAINNWGTRETQYF.

In this sample, this clonotype turned up a few times. The chain links TRBV21-1 to TRBJ2-1; the table's D call TRBD2 went unverified against the DNA. TRBV21-1 is a pseudogene. This CDR3 contains 18 residues. This CDR3 reads CASSNQPGGTRFYNEQFF. The CDR3 bases are TGTGCCAGCAGCAACCAGCCGGGAGGGACTAGATTCTACAATGAGCAGTTCTTC.

This clonotype was counted ten times or more. The chain is built from TRBV6-5 and TRBJ2-1, with D perhaps TRBD2 (6 bases). Trimming pared 5 bases from V and 9 bases from J, leaving 17 bases between. The CDR3 covers 14 residues. Looked up from germline, CDR1 is MNHEY and CDR2 is SVGAGI. The CDR3 reads CASSTPVTRAEQFF. As DNA, the CDR3 is TGTGCCAGCAGTACTCCCGTGACTAGGGCTGAGCAGTTCTTC.

The CDR3 loop is CSVDLGQLGYGYTF. For the CDR3, the DNA is TGCAGCGTTGACCTCGGACAGCTTGGCTATGGCTACACCTTC. The chain has TRBV29-1 and TRBJ1-2; D is perhaps TRBD1 (6 bases). The CDR3 is made up of 14 amino acids. CDR1 and CDR2 (germline): SQVTM, ANQGSEA. V shed 3 bases and J shed 4 bases, with 15 bases lying between them.

This clonotype was detected only a few times. The chain couples TRBV29-1 to TRBJ2-1, with 10 positions matching TRBD1. V lost 6 bases, J lost 9 bases, and 5 bases stayed unmatched. This CDR3 is built from 12 residues. The germline gives CDR1 SQVTM, CDR2 ANQGSEA. CDR3 in amino acids: CSVPTGGGEQFF. In DNA form, the CDR3 reads TGCAGCGTCCCGACAGGGGGCGGTGAGCAGTTCTTC.

This clonotype was seen more than once but under ten times. The chain combines TRBV4-3 with TRBJ2-1, with a weak D call TRBD2 (6 bases). Germline CDR1 is LGHNA and CDR2 is YSLEER. This CDR3 is 17 amino acids long. V lost 0 bases to trimming and J lost 4 bases, with 16 bases between them. CDR3 DNA: TGCGCCAGCAGCCAAGATCTACGCGGGGCATCGTACAATGAGCAGTTCTTC. It translates to CASSQDLRGASYNEQFF.

This clonotype has more than one count but fewer than ten. In DNA, the CDR3 is TGCAGTGCTAGTTGGGGGGCAGAGCAGTTCTTC. This codes for CSASWGAEQFF. V and J are TRBV20-1 and TRBJ2-1; D might be TRBD1 or TRBD2, each matching 6 bases. Trimming pared 3 bases from V and 10 bases from J, leaving 10 bases between. Germline V gene data show CDR1 as DFQATT and CDR2 as SNEGSKA (reference sequence). The CDR3 sequence is 11 residues long.

The V and J genes are TRBV5-1 and TRBJ2-3; TRBD2 is a possible D gene (5 bases). CDR1 is SGHRS, CDR2 YFSETQ, per germline. Trimming took 0 bases from V and 5 from J, leaving 16 bases between them. The CDR3 loop spans 16 amino acids. CDR3 nucleotides: TGCGCCAGCAGCTTGGGGACGGGAAACTGGGTAGATACGCAGTATTTT. This encodes CASSLGTGNWVDTQYF.

This clonotype was counted at least ten times. The genes are TRBV3-1 and TRBJ2-5; no clear D gene. V was cut by 1 base and J by 10 bases, with 13 bases left in between. Germline lookup yields CDR1 LGHDT and CDR2 YNNKEL (reference sequence). The CDR3 spans 13 residues. The CDR3 nucleotides read TGTGCCAGCAGCCAAGGACAACTAAGTCACCAGTACTTC. Protein product: CASSQGQLSHQYF.

The chain couples TRBV28 to TRBJ1-5; 9 bases are shared with TRBD1. This CDR3 contains 16 residues. The germline gives CDR1 MDHEN, CDR2 SYDVKM. V gave up 6 bases and J gave up 5 bases; unmatched junction bases: 11. The DNA for the CDR3 is TGTGCCAGCAGCCTATCCCGGGACAGGGACGATCAGCCCCAGCATTTT. This gives the protein CASSLSRDRDDQPQHF.

In its sample, this clonotype was seen a few times. The chain uses TRBV18 and TRBJ2-1; D remains unclear. The CDR3 is 19 residues long. Germline V gives CDR1 KGHSH, CDR2 LQKENI. V was clipped by 2 bases and J by 3 bases, with 23 bases between them. For the CDR3, the DNA is TGTGCCAGCTCACCAAAGGGTAAGGGCACTCCGTCAATCTACAATGAGCAGTTCTTC. Amino acids: CASSPKGKGTPSIYNEQFF.

J is TRBJ2-3 and V is TRBV30; 8 bases map to TRBD2. V trimming: 3 bases; J trimming: 7 bases; junction bases outside the gene matches: 12. Germline CDR1 is GTSNPN and CDR2 is SVGIG (reference sequence). The CDR3 has 15 amino acids. The CDR3 nucleotides read TGTGCCTGGAGGCGAACTAGCGGCCTGCCAAATACGCAGTATTTT. It specifies CAWRRTSGLPNTQYF.

This clonotype was counted a few times. This chain uses TRBV7-2 with TRBJ1-2; D gene uncertain. The germline V gene encodes CDR1 SGHTA and CDR2 FQGNSA. V lost 6 bases and J 1 base, leaving 9 bases between the germline ends. The CDR3 spans 13 residues. CDR3 bases: TGTGCCAGCAGGGACGTCCTTAACTATGGCTACACCTTC. It codes for CASRDVLNYGYTF. Based on the CDR3 plus reference TRBV7-2 and TRBJ1-2, the full variable domain is GAGVSQSPSNKVTEKGKDVELRCDPISGHTALYWYRQSLGQGLEFLIYFQGNSAPDKSGLPSDRFSAERTGGSVSTLTIQRTQQEDSAVYLCASRDVLNYGYTFGSGTRLTVV.

The V call is TRBV4-1, the J call TRBJ2-7, with 8 bases aligning to TRBD2. From germline, CDR1 is MGHRA and CDR2 YSYEKL. The trim removed 0 bases at V and 1 base at J, leaving 14 bases unmatched. The CDR3 loop spans 19 amino acids. CDR3 bases: TGCGCCAGCAGCCAAGATCGGGGGGGCTTAGGTGTCCTTTCCTACGAGCAGTACTTC. It codes for CASSQDRGGLGVLSYEQYF.

This clonotype has only one observation. The chain employs TRBV4-3 and TRBJ2-1; tentative D call: TRBD1 (5 bases). CDR1 LGHNA and CDR2 YSLEER come from the germline V gene. The V gene lost 1 base and the J gene lost 8 bases, with 12 bases spanning the gap. The CDR3 extends over 14 amino acids. The CDR3, as DNA: TGCGCCAGCAGCCAAGCTTCAGGGTGGGATGAGCAGTTCTTC. Encoded protein: CASSQASGWDEQFF.

This clonotype was seen more than once but under ten times. V and J are TRBV12-3 or TRBV12-4 and TRBJ2-1, with no clear D. The CDR3 is made up of 14 amino acids. V lost 5 bases to trimming and J lost 10 bases, with 18 bases between them. The chain's CDR3 is CASSPPTWGKEQFF. CDR3 nucleotide sequence: TGTGCCAGCAGTCCACCGACATGGGGTAAGGAGCAGTTCTTC.

This clonotype occurred a few times. The CDR3 sequence is CSVAAGGLQETQYF. For the CDR3, the DNA is TGCAGCGTTGCGGCGGGGGGGCTCCAAGAGACCCAGTACTTC. V and J are TRBV29-1 and TRBJ2-5; 9 bases fit TRBD2. Germline V lookup: CDR1 SQVTM, CDR2 ANQGSEA. The trim removed 4 bases at V and 1 base at J, leaving 4 bases unmatched. CDR3 length equals 14 residues.

This clonotype has just a few counts. V is TRBV24-1 and J is TRBJ2-7; TRBD2 aligns across 7 bases. V was pared by 2 bases and J by 2 bases, with 14 bases of the junction left unmatched. The CDR3 is made up of 18 amino acids. Germline CDR1 and CDR2: KGHDR and SFDVKD. The CDR3 is CATSDSTTRGSGPYEQYF. CDR3 coding DNA: TGTGCCACCAGTGATTCGACGACTAGGGGTAGCGGGCCCTACGAGCAGTACTTC.

This clonotype has only a few counts. V is TRBV12-3 or TRBV12-4 and J is TRBJ2-4, with 7 bases identical to TRBD1. The CDR3 totals 15 residues. After removal of 6 bases from V and 7 bases from J, the junction contained 12 bases not matched to a gene. The CDR3 DNA follows: TGTGCCAGCAGGTATACAGGGGCTTTATGGAACATTCAGTACTTC. Residues: CASRYTGALWNIQYF.

The chain links TRBV2 to TRBJ1-2, with D unresolved. The CDR3 sequence is 12 residues long. Trimming took off 4 bases at V and 7 bases at J, with 10 bases between the two ends. Germline assignment: CDR1 SNHLY and CDR2 FYNNEI. The CDR3 is CASSVSSGGYTF. The CDR3 nucleotides read TGTGCCAGCAGTGTGTCAAGTGGTGGCTACACCTTC. The full variable domain, its missing parts supplied by reference TRBV2 and TRBJ1-2, is EPEVTQTPSHQVTQMGQEVILRCVPISNHLYFYWYRQILGQKVEFLVSFYNNEISEKSEIFDDQFSVERPDGSNFTLKIRSTKLEDSAMYFCASSVSSGGYTFGSGTRLTVV.

This clonotype appeared a few times. The J gene is TRBJ1-6, the V gene TRBV10-3; 10 nucleotides match TRBD1. The trim removed 6 bases at V and 13 bases at J, leaving 9 bases unmatched. There are 14 residues in the CDR3. CDR1 and CDR2 from the germline V gene are ENHRY and SYGVKD. The CDR3: CAISRDRGLGPLHF. In nucleotides, the CDR3 is TGTGCCATCAGCCGGGACAGGGGCCTGGGGCCCCTCCACTTT.

This clonotype turned up a few times. The chain is built from TRBV7-2 and TRBJ2-1, with 11 nucleotides matching TRBD2. Germline CDR1 and CDR2: SGHTA and FQGNSA. With V trimmed by 2 bases and J by 4 bases, 10 bases remained unmatched. The CDR3 covers 18 residues. The chain's CDR3 is CASSLRGWGLAEYNEQFF. The CDR3 bases are TGTGCCAGCAGCTTAAGAGGGTGGGGACTAGCGGAATACAATGAGCAGTTCTTC.

This clonotype was observed once. This chain uses TRBV28 with TRBJ2-3, with D possibly TRBD2 on 5 matching bases. Per germline, CDR1 MDHEN and CDR2 SYDVKM. CDR3 length equals 13 residues. The V and J ends lost 8 bases and 2 bases respectively, with 11 bases between them. CDR3 sequence reads: CASRRAYTDTQYF. The CDR3 DNA reads as TGTGCCAGCCGGCGGGCCTACACAGATACGCAGTATTTT.